This is a list of T cell receptor beta chains from one sample in a study of blood T cell repertoires in COVID-19. Sequencing was performed with immunoSEQ multiplex PCR; in TCRdb, only in-frame clones are kept and a portion is missing. The table has about 85,000 clones, approximately 80% seen once. The material sequenced was peripheral blood. The receptors stem from an older man with acute or convalescent COVID-19. CDR3s include the opening cysteine and the closing phenylalanine or tryptophan. The order of the fields is clone size, V gene, D gene, J gene, CDR3 protein, CDR3 DNA. D genes are given only for firm matches. Rows may omit the clone size; those that give it use once, few, many or a size class.

>.|TRBV12-3/TRBV12-4|.|TRBJ1-3
CASQGRGNTIYF
TGTGCCAGTCAGGGCAGGGGAAACACCATATATTTT
>.|TRBV5-6|.|TRBJ2-1
CASSLGAFINEQFF
TGTGCCAGCAGCTTGGGGGCTTTCATCAATGAGCAGTTCTTC
>.|TRBV7-6|TRBD1|TRBJ2-6
CASSNGQGSSGANVLTF
TGTGCCAGCAGCAACGGACAGGGTAGCTCTGGGGCCAACGTCCTGACTTTC
>.|TRBV19|.|TRBJ2-1
CASSMGPSDYNEQFF
TGTGCCAGTAGTATGGGCCCCTCGGACTACAATGAGCAGTTCTTC
>.|TRBV5-1|.|TRBJ2-2
CASTLGRQPNTGELFF
TGCGCCAGCACCCTTGGGCGACAGCCGAACACCGGGGAGCTGTTTTTT
>.|TRBV29-1|.|TRBJ1-1
CSALGGARGGENTEAFF
TGCAGCGCCCTAGGGGGGGCCAGGGGAGGGGAAAACACTGAAGCTTTCTTT
>.|TRBV6-5|TRBD2|TRBJ2-1
CASSFGGGENEQFF
TGTGCCAGCAGTTTCGGCGGGGGGGAAAATGAGCAGTTCTTC
>.|TRBV5-4|.|TRBJ1-2
CASSIPGGYTF
TGTGCCAGCAGCATACCGGGTGGCTACACCTTC
>.|TRBV15|TRBD1|TRBJ1-5
CATSRGDRGRQPQHF
TGTGCCACCAGCAGAGGGGACAGGGGGCGTCAGCCCCAGCATTTT
>.|TRBV7-9|.|TRBJ1-2
CASSSYREKNYGYTF
TGTGCCAGCAGCTCCTACAGGGAAAAAAACTATGGCTACACCTTC
>.|TRBV20-1|.|TRBJ1-1
CSALHNTEAFF
TGCAGTGCCTTACACAACACTGAAGCTTTCTTT
>.|TRBV5-6|.|TRBJ2-1
CASSFGAVGEQFF
TGTGCCAGCAGCTTTGGTGCCGTCGGTGAGCAGTTCTTC
>.|TRBV18|.|TRBJ2-1
CASSPPTGDPYNEQFF
TGTGCCAGCTCACCACCCACGGGGGACCCCTACAATGAGCAGTTCTTC
>.|TRBV5-6|.|TRBJ1-1
CASSLGGGTEAFF
TGTGCCAGCAGCTTGGGGGGAGGCACTGAAGCTTTCTTT
>.|TRBV4-2|TRBD1|TRBJ1-3
CASSQEGAEGNTIYF
TGTGCCAGCAGCCAGGAGGGGGCAGAAGGAAACACCATATATTTT
>few|TRBV5-8|.|TRBJ2-5
CASSPQGPGETQYF
TGTGCCAGCAGCCCCCAGGGGCCTGGAGAGACCCAGTACTTC
>.|TRBV2|TRBD1|TRBJ2-1
CASSGGTGHNEQFF
TGTGCCAGCAGTGGGGGGACAGGGCACAATGAGCAGTTCTTC
>.|TRBV7-7|TRBD1|TRBJ2-2
CASSPDRGSTGELFF
TGTGCCAGCAGCCCCGACAGGGGGTCAACCGGGGAGCTGTTTTTT
>.|TRBV5-4|.|TRBJ1-4
CASSLEGQGFEKLFF
TGTGCCAGCAGCTTGGAGGGGCAGGGGTTTGAAAAACTGTTTTTT
>.|TRBV2|TRBD1|TRBJ2-2
CASDGTGLTGELFF
TGTGCCAGCGACGGGACAGGGCTCACCGGGGAGCTGTTTTTT
>.|TRBV3-1/TRBV3-2|.|TRBJ1-1
CASSQEVTSGGAFF
TGTGCCAGCAGCCAAGAAGTCACATCAGGAGGGGCTTTCTTT
>once|TRBV11-2|.|TRBJ2-7
CASTLRTQGYEQYF
TGTGCCAGCACCCTACGGACCCAGGGCTACGAGCAGTACTTC